This T cell receptor (beta chain) emerged from a study of Ad26.COV2.S vaccination and SARS-CoV-2 variants. Documented treatment: approximately 18 received Ad26.COV2.S at low or high dose, single or two shots; about 5 received placebo; per-sample allocation not given. All samples were drawn on day 63, counting from the first vaccine or placebo injection. The germline V and J ends were trimmed by 1 base and 0 bases, with 15 bases remaining between them. In germline, CDR1 is MNHNS, CDR2 SASEGT. The CDR3 is 17 residues long. The repertoire was sequenced with immunoSEQ multiplex PCR; TCRdb's copy has only in-frame clones and lacks some. The table includes about 680,000 clones, roughly 90% detected once.

This TCR derives from a person aged 18-60 years who received the Ad26.COV2.S COVID-19 vaccine or a placebo. The chain uses TRBV6-1 and TRBJ1-2; no definite D call. The source material was peripheral blood, sampled in a trial of Ad26.COV2.S vaccine versus placebo. CDR3 nucleotide sequence: TGTGCCAGCAGTGAAGGGCCTCCCTCGATCTCTAACTATGGCTACACCTTC. It encodes CASSEGPPSISNYGYTF.